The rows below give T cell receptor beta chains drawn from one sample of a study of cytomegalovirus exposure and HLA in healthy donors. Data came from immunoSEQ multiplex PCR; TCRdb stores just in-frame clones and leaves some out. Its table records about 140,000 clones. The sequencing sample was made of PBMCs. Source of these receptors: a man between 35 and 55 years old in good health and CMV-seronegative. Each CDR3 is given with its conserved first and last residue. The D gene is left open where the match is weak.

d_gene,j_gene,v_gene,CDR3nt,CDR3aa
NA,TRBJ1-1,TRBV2,TGTGCCAGCAGCGAATTAGGGGCCACTGAAGCTTTCTTT,CASSELGATEAFF
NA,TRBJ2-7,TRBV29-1,TGCAGCGTTGAGGTGCAGGGGAGAACCCACGAGCAGTACTTC,CSVEVQGRTHEQYF
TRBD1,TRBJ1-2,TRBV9,TGTGCCAGCAGCGTAGAGGACGGGACAGATGGCTATGGCTACACCTTC,CASSVEDGTDGYGYTF
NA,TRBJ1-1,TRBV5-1,TGCGCCAGCAGCTTGGCCCGGAACACTGAAGCTTTCTTT,CASSLARNTEAFF
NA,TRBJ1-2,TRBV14,TGTGCCAGCAGCCAACAGGGCCCATTC,CASSQQGPF
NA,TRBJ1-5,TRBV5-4,TGTGCCAGCAGCTTGGATGGCAGACTAACCCAGCCCCAGCATTTT,CASSLDGRLTQPQHF
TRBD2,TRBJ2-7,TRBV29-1,TGCAGCGTCATGAAGGCGGGGGTAGCGTACGAGCAGTACTTC,CSVMKAGVAYEQYF
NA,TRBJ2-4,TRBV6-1,TGTGCCAGCAGTGAACAGGGGCAGGTGGCCAAAAACATTCAGTACTTC,CASSEQGQVAKNIQYF
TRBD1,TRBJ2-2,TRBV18,TGTGCCAGCTCATCTAAACAAACAGGGGCCTCCTCGAACACCGGGGAGCTGTTTTTT,CASSSKQTGASSNTGELFF
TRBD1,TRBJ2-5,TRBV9,TGTGCCAGCAGCCCCCGGACAGGTTATGAAGAGACCCAGTACTTC,CASSPRTGYEETQYF
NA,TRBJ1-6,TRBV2,TGTGCCAGCAAAATGTCGGAGGCATATTCACCCCTCCACTTT,CASKMSEAYSPLHF
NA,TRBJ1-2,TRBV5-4,TGTGCCAGCAGCTTGGTGACAGTCAACTATGGCTACACCTTC,CASSLVTVNYGYTF
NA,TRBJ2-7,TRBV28,TGTGCCAGCAGCATACAGGGTAAAGGGTCGGGCGAGCAGTACTTC,CASSIQGKGSGEQYF
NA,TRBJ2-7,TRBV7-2,TGTGCCAGCAGGAAAGGTACGGAGGTCGCCTACGAGCAGTACTTC,CASRKGTEVAYEQYF
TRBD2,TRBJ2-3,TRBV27,TGTGCCAGCGGGTGGGGGGGTAGCACAGATACGCAGTATTTT,CASGWGGSTDTQYF
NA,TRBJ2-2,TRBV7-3,TGTGCCAGCAGCCTTCTTAGTTCCACCGGGGAGCTGTTTTTT,CASSLLSSTGELFF
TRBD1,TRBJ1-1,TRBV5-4,TGTGCCAGCAGCCTGACAGGGCCGAACACTGAAGCTTTCTTT,CASSLTGPNTEAFF
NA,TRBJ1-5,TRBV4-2,TGTGCCAGCAGCCAAGTCAGGGACAATCAGCCCCAGCATTTT,CASSQVRDNQPQHF
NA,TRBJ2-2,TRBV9,TGTGCCAGCAGCGTACGAGGGATCACCGGGGAGCTGTTTTTT,CASSVRGITGELFF
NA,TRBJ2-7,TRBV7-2,TGTGCCAGCAGCAATCGACTGGCGTCCTACGAGCAGTACTTC,CASSNRLASYEQYF
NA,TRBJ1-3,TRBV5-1,TGCGCCAGCAGCTTGACCGAGCCCGGAAACACCATATATTTT,CASSLTEPGNTIYF